Listed below are T cell receptor beta chains from one sample, sequenced in a study of OX40 agonist ivuxolimab in advanced cancers. Clones were read by immunoSEQ multiplex PCR, and TCRdb kept only the in-frame ones, dropping some. The repertoire holds about 50,000 clones, with 80% to 95% as singletons. The sequenced sample was CD4+ or CD8+ T cells sorted from blood, obtained in a trial of the OX40 agonist ivuxolimab. The receptor set was obtained from an adult with an advanced solid tumor such as melanoma, head and neck, liver or kidney cancer. Both conserved end residues are part of each CDR3. A D gene is named only where the DNA matches it firmly. Part of the rows lack a size; the others show once, few, many or a class for expanded clones.

v_gene	j_gene	abundance	d_gene	CDR3nt	CDR3aa
TRBV5-6	TRBJ2-7	-	TRBD1	TGTGCCAGCAACTTGCCCGCAGGGGGCGACCACGAGCAGTACTTC	CASNLPAGGDHEQYF
TRBV2	TRBJ1-4	-	-	TGTGCCAGCCGGCGGGTGGCAACTAATGAAAAACTGTTTTTT	CASRRVATNEKLFF
TRBV19	TRBJ2-1	-	TRBD2	TGTGCCAGTAGTCTAGCGGGGGGCTCCTACAATGAGCAGTTCTTC	CASSLAGGSYNEQFF
TRBV9	TRBJ2-7	-	TRBD1	TGTGCCAGCAGCGTAGGACAGGGGAAAGACTACGAGCAGTACTTC	CASSVGQGKDYEQYF
TRBV7-7	TRBJ2-5	-	-	TGTGCTAGCAGCTCGGGACTGATAGAAGAGACCCAGTACTTC	CASSSGLIEETQYF
TRBV28	TRBJ2-5	-	TRBD2	TGTGCCAGCAGCCTTGAGCGGGGGGGCCGAGGGGAGACCCAGTACTTC	CASSLERGGRGETQYF
TRBV5-6	TRBJ1-2	-	-	TGTGCCAGCAGCTTGCTGGGGGTATTTCACTATGGCTACACCTTC	CASSLLGVFHYGYTF
TRBV7-8	TRBJ2-1	-	TRBD2	TGTGCCAGCAGCTTAGAGACTAGCGGGGGGGCCTTTGTTGAGCAGTTCTTC	CASSLETSGGAFVEQFF
TRBV28	TRBJ1-6	-	-	TGTGCCAGCAGAACCGTCTTCGGTTCACCCCTCCACTTT	CASRTVFGSPLHF
TRBV29-1	TRBJ2-2	-	-	TGCAGCGCCCCGGTTGGCACCGGGGAGCTGTTTTTT	CSAPVGTGELFF
TRBV15	TRBJ1-2	-	-	TGTGCCACCAGCAGAGATTCCACAGGATTAGGCTATGGCTACACCTTC	CATSRDSTGLGYGYTF
TRBV6-5	TRBJ2-7	-	TRBD1	TGTGCCAGCAGTTACTCGAGACAGGGGTACGAGCAGTACTTC	CASSYSRQGYEQYF
TRBV27	TRBJ1-1	once	-	TGTGCCAGCAGTTTATGGGTGGGCACTGAAGCTTTCTTT	CASSLWVGTEAFF
TRBV7-9	TRBJ2-2	-	-	TGTGCCAGCAGCTTAGCCGGAACAGTCGTGGGCGGGGAGCTGTTTTTT	CASSLAGTVVGGELFF
TRBV11-2	TRBJ1-6	-	-	TGTGCCAGCAGCTTAGATCCCGAGGGGCGTCGGTCACCCCTCCACTTT	CASSLDPEGRRSPLHF
TRBV27	TRBJ2-2	-	-	TGTGCCAGCAGTTCCAGGGCGGACGGGGAGCTGTTTTTT	CASSSRADGELFF
TRBV5-4	TRBJ2-5	-	TRBD2	TGTGCCAGCAGCTTGGCCCTGGGACTAAAAGAGACCCAGTACTTC	CASSLALGLKETQYF
TRBV4-1	TRBJ1-5	-	TRBD1	TGCGCCAGCAGCCATAATGACAGGGGAGGTCAGCCCCAGCATTTT	CASSHNDRGGQPQHF
TRBV11-2	TRBJ2-1	-	TRBD2	TGTGCCAGCAGCTTAGCGGGGGGGCCCTACAATGAGCAGTTCTTC	CASSLAGGPYNEQFF
TRBV5-1	TRBJ2-7	-	-	TGCGCCAGCAGCCCAAAAGACAGGAACTACGAGCAGTACTTC	CASSPKDRNYEQYF
TRBV19	TRBJ1-2	-	TRBD1	TGTGCCGGACAGGGCTACTATGGCTACACCTTC	CAGQGYYGYTF
TRBV7-8	TRBJ2-3	-	TRBD2	TGTGCCAGCAGCTTGCCGGGACTAGCGGGGGGGCCTGATACGCAGTATTTT	CASSLPGLAGGPDTQYF
TRBV7-9	TRBJ2-5	-	-	TGTGCCAGCAGCTTAGGGCCTAGCGAAAAAGAGACCCAGTACTTC	CASSLGPSEKETQYF
TRBV19	TRBJ1-5	few	-	TGTGCCAGTAGGGTGATGGGGGATCAGCCCCAGCATTTT	CASRVMGDQPQHF
TRBV9	TRBJ1-1	-	-	TGTGCCAGCAGCCCAGGACCAAACACTGAAGCTTTCTTT	CASSPGPNTEAFF
TRBV5-1	TRBJ2-7	-	-	TGCGCCAGCAGCTTGGTAGGGGGTTCCTACGAGCAGTACTTC	CASSLVGGSYEQYF
TRBV6-4	TRBJ2-1	-	TRBD2	TGTGCCAGCAGTGACTCAGTAGCGGGAGACTACAATGAGCAGTTCTTC	CASSDSVAGDYNEQFF
TRBV7-9	TRBJ2-7	-	-	TGTGCCAGCAGCTTAGCGGTGTTGACAGGTTCCGACGAGCAGTACTTC	CASSLAVLTGSDEQYF
TRBV13	TRBJ2-1	-	-	TGTGCCAGCAGTTTTCGGGGGAGCCCCAGTACCAATGAGCAGTTCTTC	CASSFRGSPSTNEQFF
TRBV6-5	TRBJ2-7	-	TRBD1	TGTGCCAGCAGGGGACAGTCCTACGAGCAGTACTTC	CASRGQSYEQYF
TRBV2	TRBJ1-6	-	TRBD1	TGTGCCAGCAGTGATTCGACAGGGGGCATCTATAATTCACCCCTCCACTTT	CASSDSTGGIYNSPLHF
TRBV2	TRBJ1-1	-	-	TGTGCCAGTCAAAAGGACCGGGACGGGCTCAACACTGAAGCTTTCTTT	CASQKDRDGLNTEAFF
TRBV11-1	TRBJ2-5	-	TRBD2	TGTGCCAGCAGCCTGACTAGCGGGGGGACCCAGTACTTC	CASSLTSGGTQYF
TRBV5-6	TRBJ2-5	-	-	TGTGCCAGCAGCCTACAAGAGACCCAGTACTTC	CASSLQETQYF
TRBV27	TRBJ2-3	-	TRBD2	TGTGCCAGCAGTTCACTAGCGGGGCGCACAGATACGCAGTATTTT	CASSSLAGRTDTQYF
TRBV6-1	TRBJ1-5	-	-	TGTGCCAGCAGTACCAGACTATGCGGGCATTTT	CASSTRLCGHF
TRBV2	TRBJ2-1	-	TRBD2	TGTGCCAGCAGTAACGGACTAGCCCCCCGCTCCTACAATGAGCAGTTCTTC	CASSNGLAPRSYNEQFF
TRBV9	TRBJ2-1	once	TRBD2	TGTGCCAGCAGCCCGGGACTAGCGGGTGGAGCCCCCTCCTACAATGAGCAGTTCTTC	CASSPGLAGGAPSYNEQFF
TRBV27	TRBJ2-2	-	-	TGTGCCAGCAGTTTAGGACAGCCCGGGGAGCTGTTTTTT	CASSLGQPGELFF
TRBV27	TRBJ2-7	-	TRBD1	TGTGCCAGCAGTGCCGGGACAGGCTACGAGCAGTACTTC	CASSAGTGYEQYF
TRBV30	TRBJ1-2	-	-	TGTGCCTGGAGTGCCACCTCTAACTATGGCTACACCTTC	CAWSATSNYGYTF
TRBV5-4	TRBJ1-4	once	TRBD1	TGTGCCAGCAGCTTGAGGCAGGGGGGAGCTAATGAAAAACTGTTTTTT	CASSLRQGGANEKLFF
TRBV19	TRBJ2-1	-	-	TGTGCCAGTAGTATGGCGTGGGGGGTCTATGAGCAGTTCTTC	CASSMAWGVYEQFF
TRBV18	TRBJ2-7	-	TRBD1	TGTGCCAGCACGGACAGGGAGCCCCCCTACGAGCAGTACTTC	CASTDREPPYEQYF
TRBV11-2	TRBJ1-2	-	-	TGTGCCAGCAGCTTAGCGGGGGCCCGCTACACCTTC	CASSLAGARYTF
TRBV6-5	TRBJ2-2	once	-	TGTGCCAGCAGTGACCCCCAGGGGCGGGGGGAGCTGTTTTTT	CASSDPQGRGELFF
TRBV9	TRBJ1-2	-	-	TGTGCCAGCAGCGTAGTGGGGGAGGCGGGCTACACCTTC	CASSVVGEAGYTF
TRBV19	TRBJ2-7	-	-	TGTGCCAGTAGTGTTACCCTTGTCTACGAGCAGTACTTC	CASSVTLVYEQYF